This TCR beta chain came from a study of blood T cell repertoires in COVID-19. The protocol was immunoSEQ multiplex PCR, while the TCRdb copy is restricted to in-frame clones and leaves out a portion. Of tens of thousands of clones in the sample, 70% to 90% are singletons; the top ten hold 4.1%. Per germline, CDR1 SNHLY and CDR2 FYNNEI. The V gene lost 8 bases and the J gene lost 1 base, with 15 bases spanning the gap. The CDR3 totals 15 residues. The rearrangement uses TRBV2 and TRBJ2-1; tentatively, D is TRBD1 (6 bases). This receptor was identified in a man aged 50-59 years with acute or convalescent COVID-19. The specimen was peripheral blood. DNA for the CDR3: TGTGCCAGCGGGGGCGGCGGACCTTCCTACAATGAGCAGTTCTTC. Its protein product is CASGGGGPSYNEQFF. Drawing the rest from reference TRBV2 and TRBJ2-1, the complete variable domain is EPEVTQTPSHQVTQMGQEVILRCVPISNHLYFYWYRQILGQKVEFLVSFYNNEISEKSEIFDDQFSVERPDGSNFTLKIRSTKLEDSAMYFCASGGGGPSYNEQFFGPGTRLTVL.